The 2 T cell receptor beta chains given below trace back to one sample, sequenced in a study of T cell repertoires in aging, cancer and after chemotherapy. A mixed TRB-A/B primer pool amplified rearranged TRB by multiplex touch-down PCR. TCRdb redid the calling of the multiplex PCR reads with MiXCR, one entry per CDR3 protein. The table lists approximately 8,300 distinct CDR3 sequences, 33% of them singletons, with about an eighth in the top ten. Amplification of TCR beta used genomic DNA extracted from peripheral blood. Material for sequencing was blood. Receptors originate from a human donor in good health. The donor label of this sample is uncertain.

For the CDR3, the DNA is TGCGCCAGCAGTTCTGGGACGGTAAATTCACCCCTCCACTTT. Amino acids: CASSSGTVNSPLHF. The chain links TRBV10-1 to TRBJ1-6; D is possibly TRBD1 (5 bases). Germline V gene lookup returns CDR1 WNHNN and CDR2 SYGVQD (reference sequence). With 5 bases removed from V and 7 bases from J, the gap between germline ends came to 12 bases. The CDR3 length is 14 residues.

The chain is built from TRBV5-6 and TRBJ1-3, with no clear D. V lost 4 bases and J lost 0, with 11 bases in between. This CDR3 region has 15 residues. The germline V gene encodes CDR1 SGHDT and CDR2 YYEEEE. CDR3 protein: CASSEDPLSGNTIYF. CDR3 DNA sequence: TGTGCCAGCAGCGAAGACCCACTCTCTGGAAACACCATATATTTT.